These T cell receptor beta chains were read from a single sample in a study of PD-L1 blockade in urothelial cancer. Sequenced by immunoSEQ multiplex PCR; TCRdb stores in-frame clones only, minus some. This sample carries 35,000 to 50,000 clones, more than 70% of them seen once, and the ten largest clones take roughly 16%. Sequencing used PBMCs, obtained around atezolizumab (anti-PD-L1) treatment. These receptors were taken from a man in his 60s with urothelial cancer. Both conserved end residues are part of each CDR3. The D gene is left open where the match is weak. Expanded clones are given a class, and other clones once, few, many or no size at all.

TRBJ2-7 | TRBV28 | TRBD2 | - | TGTGCCAGCAGCCCATTACCCAACGCGGGACTAGCGGGGGGCATCTACGAGCAGTACTTC | CASSPLPNAGLAGGIYEQYF
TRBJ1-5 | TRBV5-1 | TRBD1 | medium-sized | TGCGCCAGCAGCCTAGGGACAGGGGGAAATCAGCCCCAGCATTTT | CASSLGTGGNQPQHF
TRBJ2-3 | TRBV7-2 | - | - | TGTGCCAGCAGCTTCAAATCAGCAGATACGCAGTATTTT | CASSFKSADTQYF
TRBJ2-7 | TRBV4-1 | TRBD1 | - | TGCGCCAGCAGCCAGGGACAGAACTCCTACGAGCAGTACTTC | CASSQGQNSYEQYF
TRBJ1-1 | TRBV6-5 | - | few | TGTGCCAGCAGCACGACACTTGACACTGAAGCTTTCTTT | CASSTTLDTEAFF
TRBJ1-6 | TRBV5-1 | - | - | TGCGCCAGCAGCTTGGACAGAGACCTACTCTATAATTCACCCCTCCACTTT | CASSLDRDLLYNSPLHF
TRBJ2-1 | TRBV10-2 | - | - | TGCGCCAGCAGTGAGGGACAGAGCTCCTACAATGAGCAGTTCTTC | CASSEGQSSYNEQFF
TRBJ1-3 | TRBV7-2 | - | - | TGTGCCAGCAGCTCCACAGGGCTTTACTCTGGAAACACCATATATTTT | CASSSTGLYSGNTIYF
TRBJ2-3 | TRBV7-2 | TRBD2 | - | TGTGCCAGCAGCTTAGCGTCGACTAGCGGGAGGGTAGATACGCAGTATTTT | CASSLASTSGRVDTQYF
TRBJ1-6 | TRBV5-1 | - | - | TGCGCCAGCAGCTTGGTGCCAGCGACGGGGTTCAATAATTCACCCCTCCACTTT | CASSLVPATGFNNSPLHF
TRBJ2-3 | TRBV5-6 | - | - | TGTGCCAGCAGCTTGGGGACAGTGAACACAGATACGCAGTATTTT | CASSLGTVNTDTQYF
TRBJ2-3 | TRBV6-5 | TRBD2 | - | TGTGCCAGCAGTTACTTCGGGACTACTCCCGATACGCAGTATTTT | CASSYFGTTPDTQYF
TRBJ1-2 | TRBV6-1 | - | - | TGTGCCAGCAGTGAAGAGACAGGTATGAGCTATGGCTACACCTTC | CASSEETGMSYGYTF
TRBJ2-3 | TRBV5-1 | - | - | TGCGCCAGCAGCTTGGAAGGCGGGTTCACAGATACGCAGTATTTT | CASSLEGGFTDTQYF
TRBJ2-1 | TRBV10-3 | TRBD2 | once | TGTGCCATCAGTGAGAAGACTAGCGGGAGTTACAATGAGCAGTTCTTC | CAISEKTSGSYNEQFF
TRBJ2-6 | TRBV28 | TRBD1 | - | TGTGCCAGCAGTCGCCCACAGGGGATATTCGTAGGGGCCAACGTCCTGACTTTC | CASSRPQGIFVGANVLTF
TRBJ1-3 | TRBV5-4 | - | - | TGTGCCAGCAGCTTGCAGGGTACCACTGGAAACACCATATATTTT | CASSLQGTTGNTIYF
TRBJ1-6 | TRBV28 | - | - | TGTGCCAGCAGTAAAGTCCGGGATCACCACTTT | CASSKVRDHHF
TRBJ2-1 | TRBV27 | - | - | TGTGCCAGCAGACGACAGGGAGGTGCCTCCTACAATGAGCAGTTCTTC | CASRRQGGASYNEQFF
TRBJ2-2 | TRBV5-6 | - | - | TGTGCCAGCAGCTTAGCCCAGGGGTACACCGGGGAGCTGTTTTTT | CASSLAQGYTGELFF
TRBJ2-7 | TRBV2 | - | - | TGTGCCACCCAGAGGGCAGACTCCTACGAGCAGTACTTC | CATQRADSYEQYF
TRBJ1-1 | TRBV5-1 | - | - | TGCGCCAGCACTGGGGGGGGCACTGAAGCTTTCTTT | CASTGGGTEAFF
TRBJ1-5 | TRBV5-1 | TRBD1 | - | TGCGCCAGCAGCCCCCGGACAGGGGGCGATCAGCCCCAGCATTTT | CASSPRTGGDQPQHF
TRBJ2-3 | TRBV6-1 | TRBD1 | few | TGTGCCAGCGGAGACAGGGGCGCAGATACGCAGTATTTT | CASGDRGADTQYF
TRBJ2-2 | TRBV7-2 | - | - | TGTGCCAGCAGCTTCACAGGAGCGAACACCGGGGAGCTGTTTTTT | CASSFTGANTGELFF
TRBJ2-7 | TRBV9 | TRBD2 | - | TGTGCCAGCAGCGTAAGTAGCGGGCTCTCCTACGAGCAGTACTTC | CASSVSSGLSYEQYF
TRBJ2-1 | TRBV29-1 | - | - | TGCAGCGTGAGGACAGCATACAATGAGCAGTTCTTC | CSVRTAYNEQFF
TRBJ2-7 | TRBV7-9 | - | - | TGTGCCAGCAGCTTGACTTACGAGCAGTACTTC | CASSLTYEQYF
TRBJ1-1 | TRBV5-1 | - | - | TGCGCCAGCAGCTTTAACAGGGATCACACTGAAGCTTTCTTT | CASSFNRDHTEAFF
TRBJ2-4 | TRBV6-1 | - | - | TGTGCCAGCAGTGAAATAGGGGAAAACATTCAGTACTTC | CASSEIGENIQYF
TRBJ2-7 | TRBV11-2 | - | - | TGTGCCAGCAGCTTAGATCCGGGAATACTCAGACAGTACTTC | CASSLDPGILRQYF
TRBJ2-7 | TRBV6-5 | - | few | TGTGCCACCAAACCCCCTCAGGGGAACGAGCAGTACTTC | CATKPPQGNEQYF
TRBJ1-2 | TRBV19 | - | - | TGTGCCAGTAGTATTTCAGTCTATGGCTACACCTTC | CASSISVYGYTF
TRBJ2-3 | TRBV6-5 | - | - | TGTGCCAGCAGTTACTCCTTTACAGATACGCAGTATTTT | CASSYSFTDTQYF
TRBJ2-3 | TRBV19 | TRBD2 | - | TGTGCCAGTAAGGTGACGGGAGGAGATACGCAGTATTTT | CASKVTGGDTQYF
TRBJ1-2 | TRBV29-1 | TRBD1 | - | TGCAGCGTTGAAGGCCCAAACAGGGGTGATGGCTACACCTTC | CSVEGPNRGDGYTF
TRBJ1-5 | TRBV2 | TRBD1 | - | TGTGCCAGCAGTTATAGACAGGGGAATAATCAGCCCCAGCATTTT | CASSYRQGNNQPQHF
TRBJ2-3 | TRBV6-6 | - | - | TGTGCCAGCAGCCAAACGACTGTGACGCAGTATTTT | CASSQTTVTQYF
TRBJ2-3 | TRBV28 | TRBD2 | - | TGTGCCAGCAGTTTAGCGGGAGGCCGCACAGATACGCAGTATTTT | CASSLAGGRTDTQYF
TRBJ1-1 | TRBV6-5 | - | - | TGTGCCAGCAGATCGGGAGGTCTTGGGTGGCGAGCTTTCTTT | CASRSGGLGWRAFF
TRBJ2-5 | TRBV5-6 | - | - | TGTGCCCTACCACAGGGATCCCAAGAGACCCAGTACTTC | CALPQGSQETQYF